These 3 T cell receptor beta chains came from one sample sequenced in a study of cytomegalovirus exposure and HLA in healthy donors. Primers: 60 Vbeta forward and 13 Jbeta reverse. Assay used: immunoSEQ multiplex PCR; TCRdb lists only in-frame clones, some missing. The sample has about 86,000 clones; about 70% are singletons. The sequenced material came from PBMCs. All receptors derive from a woman between 45 and 60 years old in good health and CMV-seropositive.

This clone has only one observation. The V gene is TRBV9, the J gene TRBJ2-7, with unresolved D. Trimming removed 2 bases at V and 4 bases at J, with 13 bases between. Germline V gene data show CDR1 as SGDLS and CDR2 as YYNGEE. The CDR3 has 14 amino acids. CDR3 nucleotides: TGTGCCAGCAGCGTTGGCACCTCTCCTTACGAGCAGTACTTC. It yields the protein CASSVGTSPYEQYF.

The CDR3 spells CSARTSGEQFF. The CDR3 DNA sequence: TGCAGTGCTAGGACTAGCGGTGAGCAGTTCTTC. The chain carries TRBV20-1 and TRBJ2-1; 9 nucleotides line up with TRBD2. Germline trimming cut 3 bases from V and 9 bases from J; bases unmatched to any gene: 0. This CDR3 comprises 11 residues. Germline V CDR1 and CDR2: DFQATT, SNEGSKA (reference sequence).

With respect to this clone: At one boundary the junction diverges from the germline segment, which might be a read error. The chain couples TRBV7-7 to TRBJ2-1; 8 bases are a match to TRBD2. Germline CDR1 reads SSHAT; CDR2 reads FNYEAQ (reference sequence). CDR3 length equals 14 residues. CDR3 nucleotides: TGTGCTAGCAGCGCGGGACTAGTCTACAATGAGCAGTTCTTC. Protein product: CASSAGLVYNEQFF.